A single T cell receptor beta chain is shown here with its context. This specimen comes from a study of shared clonotypes between healthy human individuals. This CDR3 spans 14 amino acids. Trimming cost V 3 bases and J 3 bases; bases outside gene matches: 4. In germline, CDR1 is ENHRY, CDR2 SYGVKD. The split of CD4+ cells yielded CD45RA+ naive and CD45RA-negative memory subsets. Sequencing was performed with immunoSEQ multiplex PCR; in TCRdb, only in-frame clones are kept and a portion is missing. The table lists more than 2 million clones, 85% to 95% of them singletons, with more than 0.1% in the top ten.

The chain is built from TRBV10-3 and TRBJ1-2; TRBD1 agrees at 7 bases. The sample consisted of naive CD4+ T cells sorted from blood. Subset meaning: CD45RA+ positively selected. This sequence was found in a man aged 18 to 30 in good health. CDR3 in amino acids: CAISDQTGDYGYTF. DNA for the CDR3: TGTGCCATCAGTGATCAAACAGGGGACTATGGCTACACCTTC.